The clone carrying this T cell receptor beta chain has more than one count but fewer than ten. Antigen unknown. Then a second PCR, running roughly 7 to 11 cycles, was carried out with a sample-barcoded 5' primer and a J-beta primer mix. TCRdb analysed the 5' RACE reads with MiXCR anew, one entry per CDR3 protein. The sample lists 550,000 to 750,000 distinct CDR3 sequences, 21% seen once, with 3% to 4% in the top ten. This sample is part of a study of blood T cells in healthy people across ages. Whole-study findings and limits: Long-lived and aged donors differed, with more naive CD4+ cells and higher diversity in the long-lived.

CDR3 length equals 14 residues. V shed 3 bases, J shed 5 bases, and the junction held 0 bases outside the gene matches. Germline V lookup: CDR1 LGHDT, CDR2 YNNKEL (reference sequence). Approximately 9 milliliters was the volume of peripheral blood drawn from each donor. This clonotype was sampled from a man aged 65-85 years in good health. What was sequenced was blood. V is TRBV3-1 and J is TRBJ1-5; 11 positions agree with TRBD1. As DNA, the CDR3 is TGTGCCAGCAGCCAGGGACAGGGGGATCAGCCCCAGCATTTT. It encodes CASSQGQGDQPQHF.